These 5 T cell receptor beta chains were all obtained from the same sample, sequenced in a study of CD8+CD57+ T cells in acquired aplastic anemia. Individuals selected for sequencing had exhibited CD8+CD57+ cell expansion on flow cytometry. Genomic DNA constituted the template upon which TCR beta VDJ and CDR3 profiling was performed. TCRdb itself ran the reads through MiXCR, one entry per CDR3 protein. Of a few hundred thousand distinct CDR3 sequences in the sample, about 80% were seen once. Sequences were obtained from sorted CD4+, CD8+, or CD8+CD57+ T cells (not recorded which) from PBMCs. These receptors came from a human donor with aplastic anemia.

This chain joins TRBV9 and TRBJ2-3; TRBD2 agrees at 7 bases. Germline-derived CDR1 and CDR2 are SGDLS and YYNGEE. The CDR3 runs to 14 residues. The junction had 9 bases not matched to a gene; V was cut back by 0 bases and J by 11 bases. The CDR3 here is CASSVEGGGSRQYF. The CDR3 DNA is TGTGCCAGCAGCGTAGAGGGTGGCGGGAGTAGGCAGTATTTT.

Regarding this clonotype: It is likely a read error, because the conserved phenylalanine at the end of the CDR3 is missing. It is unclear where the CDR3 begins or ends on the DNA, so no DNA is shown, and the CDR3 is as TCRdb lists it. The gene calls are TRBV7-8 and TRBJ2-1; the tabulated D call, TRBD2, remains unverified against the DNA. The CDR3 has 13 amino acids, counting both end residues. Germline assignment: CDR1 SGHVS and CDR2 FQNEAQ. CDR3 sequence: CASSLATGPDTQY.

This clonotype was counted many times. This chain links TRBV5-6 with TRBJ2-6; the D gene could be TRBD1 or TRBD2 (5 bases each). The CDR3 runs to 16 residues. With 0 bases removed from V and 4 bases from J, the gap between germline ends came to 11 bases. The germline gives CDR1 SGHDT, CDR2 YYEEEE. The DNA of the CDR3 is TGTGCCAGCAGCTTGGAGAGGGGCTACGGGGCCAACGTCCTGACTTTC. It specifies CASSLERGYGANVLTF.

Turning to this clonotype: The conserved phenylalanine or tryptophan normally closing the CDR3 is absent here, so this likely arose from a read error. Because the CDR3's place on the DNA is in doubt, the DNA is left out and the CDR3 is given as listed by TCRdb. The chain recombines TRBV7-6 with TRBJ2-3; the D segment call TRBD1 is taken from the table without a DNA check. Looked up from germline, CDR1 is SGHVS and CDR2 is FNYEAQ. A total of 13 residues make up the CDR3, ends included. CDR3 protein: CASRDGTGDNTYT.

A note on this clonotype: Compared with germline, one end of the junction differs, possibly owing to a read error. The gene calls are TRBV12-3 or TRBV12-4 and TRBJ2-5; D not certain. There are 12 residues in the CDR3. The CDR3 region has the DNA TGTGCCAGCAGTCCCCCCCCAGAGGCCCAGTACTTC. Its protein product is CASSPPPEAQYF.